Sequencing of this TCR beta chain was carried out in a study of cytomegalovirus exposure and HLA in healthy donors. The CDR3 contains 14 residues. CDR1 is KGHSH, CDR2 LQKENI, per germline. Trimming cost V 3 bases and J 5 bases, with 10 bases left between them. Using immunoSEQ multiplex PCR, the repertoire was profiled, and TCRdb retains in-frame clones only, with some absent. The sample gives fewer than 150,000 clones, about 91% of which show up once; around 1.9% is in the top ten. V usage is TRBV18 and J usage is TRBJ1-4, with D uncertain. Sequenced: PBMCs. This TCR derives from a man aged 18 to 29 in good health and CMV-seronegative. The CDR3 region is CASSPQGGNEKLFF. The CDR3 DNA follows: TGTGCCAGCTCACCTCAAGGCGGGAATGAAAAACTGTTTTTT.